This T cell receptor beta chain derives from a study of T cells after yellow fever vaccination. They built TCR cDNA with 5'RACE template switching, a step that put in a universal primer site and UMIs. MiXCR was run by TCRdb on the 5' RACE reads, yielding one entry per CDR3 protein. This repertoire shows around 300,000 distinct CDR3 sequences, over 3.5% found once; its top ten account for 20% to 25%. Germline V gene data show CDR1 as DFQATT and CDR2 as SNEGSKA (reference sequence). V dropped 5 bases and J dropped 2 bases, with 10 bases sitting between them. There are 13 residues in the CDR3. The clonotype originates from a man younger than 35 who received the YFV17D yellow fever vaccine. The sample was PBMCs, taken 5 days after the yellow fever booster vaccination. The rearrangement uses TRBV20-1 and TRBJ2-1; D uncertain. CDR3 residues: CSASGRAYNEQFF. CDR3 DNA: TGCAGTGCTTCGGGCCGAGCCTACAATGAGCAGTTCTTC.